A single sample gave rise to the 23 T cell receptor beta chains below, sequenced in a study of human T cells and chemical hapten exposure. TCRdb re-derived calls from the RACE reads in MiXCR, one entry per CDR3 protein. The table shows roughly 120,000 distinct CDR3 sequences, with around 8.3% occurring only once. Time point in this sample: healthy volunteer bleed at 2 weeks. Before extraction, the whole blood was not fractionated, and total RNA was taken from it. Sequenced sample: whole blood. These receptors all stem from a male donor in good health. Some clones in this sample may be carry-over from other donors' samples.

In its sample, this clonotype was seen a few times. The rearrangement joins TRBV7-9 to TRBJ2-5; D is tentatively TRBD1 or TRBD2 (5 bases each). Deletions cut 3 bases from V and 4 bases from J, with 12 bases between. Germline CDR1 SEHNR, CDR2 FQNEAQ (reference sequence). This CDR3 region has 14 residues. In nucleotides, the CDR3 is TGTGCCAGCAGCTTCAGGGCTAGCCCAGAGACCCAGTACTTC. The encoded protein is CASSFRASPETQYF.

This clonotype was seen ten or more times. This chain links TRBV20-1 with TRBJ1-6, with D uncertain. Germline V gene sequence: CDR1 DFQATT, CDR2 SNEGSKA (reference sequence). This CDR3 has 13 residues. V shed 0 bases and J shed 10 bases, with 10 bases lying between them. CDR3 in DNA: TGCAGTGCTAGAGATAAAGACGTCTCACCCCTCCACTTT. The encoded protein is CSARDKDVSPLHF.

V usage is TRBV2 and J usage is TRBJ1-2; D is undetermined. Germline V gene lookup returns CDR1 SNHLY and CDR2 FYNNEI. V lost 7 bases to trimming and J lost 4 bases, with 16 bases between them. CDR3 length: 14 amino acids. CDR3 protein: CASTSSGSVYGYTF. In nucleotides, the CDR3 is TGTGCCAGCACCTCATCGGGGAGTGTCTATGGCTACACCTTC.

The J gene is TRBJ2-1, the V gene TRBV3-1; D tentatively reads TRBD1 or TRBD2 (6 bases each). The germline gives CDR1 LGHDT, CDR2 YNNKEL (reference sequence). The CDR3 is 17 residues long. Trimming removed 3 bases at V and 2 bases at J, with 17 bases between. The CDR3 loop reads CASSHPRGTLPYNEQFF. The DNA for the CDR3 is TGTGCCAGCAGCCATCCTCGGGGGACACTCCCCTACAATGAGCAGTTCTTC.

The chain employs TRBV4-1 and TRBJ1-1, with D unresolved. This CDR3 is 13 amino acids long. Germline CDR1 reads MGHRA; CDR2 reads YSYEKL. V dropped 5 bases and J dropped 11 bases, with 18 bases sitting between them. The CDR3 coding sequence is TGCGCCAGCAGCACTCAAGGGAAGAAGATGGCTTTCTTT. This translates into CASSTQGKKMAFF.

The chain uses TRBV9 and TRBJ2-6, with TRBD2 as a possible D gene (6 bases). Trimming pared 3 bases from V and 4 bases from J, leaving 11 bases between. The CDR3 sequence is 15 residues long. The germline V gene has CDR1 SGDLS and CDR2 YYNGEE. CDR3 nucleotide sequence: TGTGCCAGCAGCGGGAGGGTATACGGGGCCAACGTCCTGACTTTC. Translated, it gives CASSGRVYGANVLTF.

The rearrangement links TRBV12-3 or TRBV12-4 to TRBJ2-3; D is possibly TRBD1 (5 bases). CDR3 length: 13 amino acids. The ends were cut back, 3 bases at V and 5 bases at J, with 9 bases in the middle. CDR3 loop: CASSFPREDTQYF. The CDR3 DNA sequence: TGTGCCAGCAGTTTCCCCAGGGAAGATACGCAGTATTTT.

The rearrangement uses TRBV5-1 and TRBJ2-5; D assignment may be TRBD1 or TRBD2 (5 bases each). The CDR3 is made up of 17 amino acids. V gave up 4 bases and J gave up 3 bases, with 22 bases separating them. Germline-derived CDR1 and CDR2 are SGHRS and YFSETQ. The CDR3 here is CASSTVEGQGGEETQYF. The CDR3 DNA is TGCGCCAGCAGCACGGTCGAGGGGCAGGGCGGCGAAGAGACCCAGTACTTC.

The rearrangement uses TRBV13 and TRBJ2-1; 8 nucleotides match TRBD2. The CDR3 runs to 16 residues. V shed 1 base and J 3 bases; nucleotides not matched to a gene: 5. CDR1 is PRHDT, CDR2 FYEKMQ, per germline (reference sequence). CDR3 in amino acids: CASSLERGSLYNEQFF. The CDR3, as DNA: TGTGCCAGCAGCTTAGAGCGGGGGTCCCTCTACAATGAGCAGTTCTTC.

In this sample, this clonotype turned up a few times. The chain is built from TRBV19 and TRBJ2-2; no reliable D call. The V and J ends lost 8 bases and 5 bases respectively, with 15 bases between them. Germline values: CDR1 LNHDA, CDR2 SQIVND (reference sequence). The CDR3 extends over 14 amino acids. The CDR3 here is CASVDALRTGELFF. CDR3 coding DNA: TGTGCCAGTGTGGACGCTTTGAGGACCGGGGAGCTGTTTTTT.

The chain joins TRBV29-1 to TRBJ2-1; TRBD2 agrees at 11 bases. CDR1 is SQVTM and CDR2 is ANQGSEA in the germline V gene. V dropped 5 bases and J dropped 2; count of bases not matched to a gene: 23. The CDR3 consists of 21 residues. The CDR3 region has the DNA TGCAGCGTTTTCTACCAGGGGGCGCTTAGCGGGGGGGTGAATGCCTACAATGAGCAGTTCTTC. Translating it yields CSVFYQGALSGGVNAYNEQFF.

This sequence joins TRBV19 and TRBJ1-3; D may be TRBD1 (5 bases). Trimming left V 6 bases short and J 2 bases short, with 26 bases between. Germline V gene data show CDR1 as LNHDA and CDR2 as SQIVND (reference sequence). The CDR3 covers 19 residues. CDR3 nucleotide sequence: TGTGCCAGTAGCCCACCTACGGGATTGGGGCGGCTCACTGGAAACACCATATATTTT. Its translation is CASSPPTGLGRLTGNTIYF.

This rearrangement joins TRBV12-3 or TRBV12-4 to TRBJ2-4; D is possibly TRBD2 (5 bases). This CDR3 is 15 amino acids long. V was shortened by 3 bases and J by 0 bases, with 9 bases between the two germline ends. Here the CDR3 DNA reads TGTGCCAGCAGTTTCGCGGGCAGAGCCAAAAACATTCAGTACTTC. It codes for CASSFAGRAKNIQYF.

This clonotype came up many times. The rearrangement uses TRBV5-1 and TRBJ1-2; D call uncertain. The V and J ends lost 0 bases and 7 bases respectively, with 13 bases between them. The V gene's germline CDR1 is SGHRS and CDR2 YFSETQ. CDR3 size: 14 residues. The CDR3 nucleotides are TGCGCCAGCAGCTTGGACGTCGGGGTCGCTGGCTACACCTTC. Translating it yields CASSLDVGVAGYTF.

This clonotype was picked up many times. The chain has TRBV29-1 and TRBJ2-1; possible D gene TRBD2, 5 bases. V was trimmed by 3 bases and J by 9 bases, leaving 21 bases between them. This CDR3 comprises 15 residues. CDR1 and CDR2 (germline): SQVTM, ANQGSEA. The CDR3 is CSVDKREGLYGEQFF. Written as DNA, the CDR3 is TGCAGCGTTGATAAGAGGGAAGGTCTTTATGGTGAGCAGTTCTTC.

This chain connects TRBV7-9 to TRBJ1-5, with 9 bases aligning to TRBD1. This CDR3 has 14 amino acids. Looked up from germline, CDR1 is SEHNR and CDR2 is FQNEAQ (reference sequence). Germline trimming cut 4 bases from V and 7 bases from J; bases unmatched to any gene: 5. The CDR3 spells CASSSGTGLQPQHF. The DNA for the CDR3 is TGTGCCAGCAGCTCTGGGACAGGGTTGCAGCCCCAGCATTTT.

This clonotype came up a few times. The chain employs TRBV14 and TRBJ1-1; weak D call: TRBD1 (6 bases). The V gene lost 0 bases and the J gene lost 7 bases, with 18 bases spanning the gap. There are 16 residues in the CDR3. Germline CDR1 is SGHDN and CDR2 is FVKESK. For the CDR3, the DNA is TGTGCCAGCAGCCAAGATCGAAATGACAGGAGGGTTGAAGCTTTCTTT. As protein: CASSQDRNDRRVEAFF. The variable domain in full, with the rest retrieved from reference TRBV14 and TRBJ1-1, is EAGVTQFPSHSVIEKGQTVTLRCDPISGHDNLYWYRRVMGKEIKFLLHFVKESKQDESGMPNNRFLAERTGGTYSTLKVQPAELEDSGVYFCASSQDRNDRRVEAFFGQGTRLTVV.

The chain has TRBV7-2 and TRBJ2-7; perhaps TRBD1 as D (5 bases). In germline, CDR1 is SGHTA, CDR2 FQGNSA. The CDR3 extends over 14 amino acids. The ends were cut back, 2 bases at V and 3 bases at J, with 11 bases in the middle. CDR3 in amino acids: CASSLTGTRYEQYF. CDR3 bases: TGTGCCAGCAGCTTAACAGGCACACGCTACGAGCAGTACTTC.

The rearrangement links TRBV28 to TRBJ2-7, with D possibly matching TRBD1 (6 bases). CDR3 length equals 14 residues. V lost 5 bases and J lost 1, with 12 bases in between. From germline, CDR1 is MDHEN and CDR2 SYDVKM. The CDR3 loop is CASSTGTPSYEQYF. The CDR3 DNA follows: TGTGCCAGCAGTACCGGGACACCTTCCTACGAGCAGTACTTC.

This clonotype has only a few counts. The chain has TRBV19 and TRBJ1-5; D not resolved. Trimming pared 1 base from V and 3 bases from J, leaving 7 bases between. The CDR3 has 14 residues. Germline V gene sequence: CDR1 LNHDA, CDR2 SQIVND (reference sequence). In DNA form, the CDR3 reads TGTGCCAGTAGTATAGTGCAGGTCAATCAGCCCCAGCATTTT. Amino acids: CASSIVQVNQPQHF. The whole variable domain, remainder taken from reference TRBV19 and TRBJ1-5, is DGGITQSPKYLFRKEGQNVTLSCEQNLNHDAMYWYRQDPGQGLRLIYYSQIVNDFQKGDIAEGYSVSREKKESFPLTVTSAQKNPTAFYLCASSIVQVNQPQHFGDGTRLSIL.

This clonotype appeared a few times. The chain joins TRBV21-1 to TRBJ2-5; the DNA was not compared with TRBD1, the D call given in the table. TRBV21-1 is assigned pseudogene status. The CDR3 length is 15 residues. The DNA for the CDR3 is TGTGCCAGCAGCAAACCCTGGACAGGGCAAGAGACCCAGTACTTC. Its protein product is CASSKPWTGQETQYF.

V gene TRBV20-1 combines with J gene TRBJ2-7; 7 bases agree with TRBD1. This CDR3 is built from 12 residues. The germline V gene encodes CDR1 DFQATT and CDR2 SNEGSKA (reference sequence). The trim removed 3 bases at V and 6 bases at J, leaving 5 bases unmatched. The CDR3 loop reads CSASGQVTEQYF. Written as DNA, the CDR3 is TGCAGTGCTAGCGGACAGGTTACCGAGCAGTACTTC.

The rearrangement uses TRBV7-9 and TRBJ1-1; tentatively, D is TRBD1 (5 bases). Trimming left V 8 bases short and J 0 bases short, with 16 bases between. The CDR3 has 15 residues. Germline V gives CDR1 SEHNR, CDR2 FQNEAQ (reference sequence). The CDR3 sequence: CASWEGVAMNTEAFF. CDR3 in DNA: TGTGCCAGCTGGGAAGGGGTAGCGATGAACACTGAAGCTTTCTTT.